These 16 T cell receptor beta chains were all obtained from the same sample, sequenced in a study of blood T cell repertoires in COVID-19. The repertoire was sequenced with immunoSEQ multiplex PCR; TCRdb's copy has only in-frame clones and lacks some. This sample has around 400,000 clones; approximately 89% occur once, and the top ten carry over 0.7%. The sample comprised PBMCs or T cells enriched from blood (not recorded which). The receptors were gathered from a woman aged 40 to 50 who had been exposed to COVID-19.

This chain joins TRBV4-3 and TRBJ1-1, with D tentatively TRBD1 (6 bases). This CDR3 region has 14 residues. Germline lookup yields CDR1 LGHNA and CDR2 YSLEER. The V end was cut by 0 bases, the J end by 1 base, with 6 bases between. The DNA for the CDR3 is TGCGCCAGCAGCCAAGAGGGGGCGAACACTGAAGCTTTCTTT. As protein: CASSQEGANTEAFF.

This clone was seen only once. CDR3 sequence reads: CASSLGQGYQQYF. The CDR3 coding sequence is TGTGCCAGCAGCTTGGGACAGGGTTATCAGCAGTACTTC. This sequence joins TRBV11-1 and TRBJ2-7, with TRBD1 identical over 9 bases. The ends lost 3 bases at V and 8 bases at J; junction bases unmatched: 5. The CDR3 contains 13 residues. Germline V gives CDR1 SGHAT, CDR2 FQDESV (reference sequence).

This rearrangement joins TRBV20-1 to TRBJ1-2, with D unresolved. Per germline, CDR1 DFQATT and CDR2 SNEGSKA (reference sequence). V was shortened by 3 bases and J by 8 bases, with 10 bases between the two germline ends. This CDR3 contains 11 residues. The CDR3 DNA sequence: TGCAGTGCTAGGGCGGGTGGGGGCTACACCTTC. This sequence encodes CSARAGGGYTF.

The count of this clone is one. The CDR3 nucleotides are TGTGCCAGCAGCTTATACGGGACTAGCGGGGGTACCGACGAGCAGTACTTC. This gives the protein CASSLYGTSGGTDEQYF. The chain carries TRBV5-8 and TRBJ2-7, with 14 bases identical to TRBD2. The CDR3 contains 17 residues. Germline V gene data show CDR1 as SGHTS and CDR2 as YDEGEE. V lost 2 bases and J lost 5; bases outside the gene matches: 9.

The J gene is TRBJ1-1, the V gene TRBV3-1 (or the pseudogene TRBV3-2); 7 bases fit TRBD1. The V segment lost 1 base and the J segment 6 bases; nucleotides outside the gene matches: 14. CDR3 size: 17 residues. Germline loops: CDR1 LGHDT, CDR2 YNNKEL (reference sequence). CDR3 bases: TGTGCCAGCAGCCAAGTCCCGGGACAGAGGTTTTGGGCTGAAGCTTTCTTT. Translation: CASSQVPGQRFWAEAFF.

The genes are TRBV5-1 and TRBJ1-4; D unresolved. The CDR3 loop spans 14 amino acids. In germline, CDR1 is SGHRS, CDR2 YFSETQ. The V and J ends lost 0 bases and 10 bases respectively, with 13 bases between them. The CDR3 bases are TGCGCCAGCAGCTTGGCCGTGAGGGAGGGAAAACTGTTTTTT. Amino acid sequence: CASSLAVREGKLFF.

The chain uses TRBV9 and TRBJ2-7; 8 nucleotides align to TRBD2. V lost 2 bases to trimming and J lost 4 bases; unmatched junction nucleotides: 8. Germline V gives CDR1 SGDLS, CDR2 YYNGEE. The CDR3 has 15 amino acids. The CDR3 coding sequence is TGTGCCAGCAGCGTCACCGGGACTAGTAGTTACGAGCAGTACTTC. It specifies CASSVTGTSSYEQYF. Full variable domain (outside the CDR3, taken from reference TRBV9 and TRBJ2-7): DSGVTQTPKHLITATGQRVTLRCSPRSGDLSVYWYQQSLDQGLQFLIQYYNGEERAKGNILERFSAQQFPDLHSELNLSSLELGDSALYFCASSVTGTSSYEQYFGPGTRLTVT.

The V gene is TRBV30, the J gene TRBJ2-2, with 11 bases aligning to TRBD2. V gave up 2 bases and J gave up 2 bases; unmatched junction bases: 7. The germline gives CDR1 GTSNPN, CDR2 SVGIG (reference sequence). This CDR3 is built from 17 residues. The CDR3 protein is CAWSLASGGTNTGELFF. DNA of the CDR3: TGTGCCTGGAGTTTGGCTAGCGGGGGGACTAACACCGGGGAGCTGTTTTTT. The complete variable domain, with remaining parts taken from reference TRBV30 and TRBJ2-2, reads SQTIHQWPATLVQPVGSPLSLECTVEGTSNPNLYWYRQAAGRGLQLLFYSVGIGQISSEVPQNLSASRPQDRQFILSSKKLLLSDSGFYLCAWSLASGGTNTGELFFGEGSRLTVL.

The chain couples TRBV3-1 (or the pseudogene TRBV3-2) to TRBJ2-1, with 7 bases aligning to TRBD2. With 0 bases clipped from V and 7 bases from J, the junction kept 6 bases outside the gene matches. Germline CDR1 is LGHDT and CDR2 is YNNKEL (reference sequence). The CDR3 has 15 amino acids. The DNA for the CDR3 is TGTGCCAGCAGCCAAGAACTAACCGGGGGGAATGAGCAGTTCTTC. It yields the protein CASSQELTGGNEQFF.

The chain couples TRBV5-6 to TRBJ2-1; 10 bases fit TRBD1. CDR3 size: 13 residues. The germline V gene has CDR1 SGHDT and CDR2 YYEEEE. The junction had 10 bases not matched to a gene; V was cut back by 4 bases and J by 15 bases. CDR3 DNA sequence: TGTGCCAGCAGCGCCGGGACAGGGGCTTTGTCGTTCTTC. Encoded protein: CASSAGTGALSFF.

This clone was observed a single time. J is TRBJ1-2 and V is TRBV7-2; D is unclear. CDR1 is SGHTA and CDR2 is FQGNSA in the germline V gene. This CDR3 has 14 residues. The ends were cut back, 5 bases at V and 6 bases at J, with 16 bases in the middle. The CDR3 loop is CASSLLAGLDGYTF. DNA for the CDR3: TGTGCCAGCAGCCTATTAGCGGGTCTTGATGGCTACACCTTC.

The rearrangement joins TRBV5-1 to TRBJ2-1; 11 positions agree with TRBD2. In germline, CDR1 is SGHRS, CDR2 YFSETQ. J was trimmed by 7 bases and V by 4 bases; bases with no gene match: 10. The CDR3 length is 16 residues. In DNA, the CDR3 is TGCGCCAGCAGCGGGCAACTAGCGGGGGTTTTGAATGAGCAGTTCTTC. Translated: CASSGQLAGVLNEQFF. Full variable domain (missing parts from reference TRBV5-1 and TRBJ2-1): KAGVTQTPRYLIKTRGQQVTLSCSPISGHRSVSWYQQTPGQGLQFLFEYFSETQRNKGNFPGRFSGRQFSNSRSEMNVSTLELGDSALYLCASSGQLAGVLNEQFFGPGTRLTVL.

J is TRBJ2-1 and V is TRBV5-3, with 14 positions matching TRBD2. TRBV5-3 is an open reading frame whose function is uncertain. V was pared by 4 bases and J by 8 bases, with 5 bases of the junction left unmatched. The CDR3 consists of 15 residues. The CDR3 nucleotides are TGTGCCAGAAGCAAGACTAGCGGGGGGGCTTATGAGCAGTTCTTC. Protein product: CARSKTSGGAYEQFF.

The V call is TRBV18, the J call TRBJ1-6; TRBD1 matches 8 bases. Germline CDR1 is KGHSH and CDR2 is LQKENI. The CDR3 is made up of 16 amino acids. Germline trimming cut 0 bases from V and 6 bases from J; bases unmatched to any gene: 4. This CDR3 is CASSPPGQGINSPLHF. As DNA, the CDR3 is TGTGCCAGCTCACCACCCGGACAGGGAATTAATTCACCCCTCCACTTT.

The J gene is TRBJ2-1, the V gene TRBV7-2; D is ambiguous. Trimming took off 3 bases at V and 2 bases at J, with 11 bases between the two ends. Per germline, CDR1 SGHTA and CDR2 FQGNSA. This CDR3 has 15 residues. The CDR3 nucleotides are TGTGCCAGCAGCTTCAGTAAAGTCACCTACAATGAGCAGTTCTTC. Its protein product is CASSFSKVTYNEQFF.

This clone showed up just once. The chain is built from TRBV19 and TRBJ1-1; D is ambiguous. Looked up from germline, CDR1 is LNHDA and CDR2 is SQIVND (reference sequence). V lost 5 bases and J lost 0, with 19 bases in between. The CDR3 runs 17 residues. The CDR3 nucleotides are TGTGCCAGTAGTCCCCGGCCTGAGAGGCGGGTGAACACTGAAGCTTTCTTT. This gives the protein CASSPRPERRVNTEAFF.